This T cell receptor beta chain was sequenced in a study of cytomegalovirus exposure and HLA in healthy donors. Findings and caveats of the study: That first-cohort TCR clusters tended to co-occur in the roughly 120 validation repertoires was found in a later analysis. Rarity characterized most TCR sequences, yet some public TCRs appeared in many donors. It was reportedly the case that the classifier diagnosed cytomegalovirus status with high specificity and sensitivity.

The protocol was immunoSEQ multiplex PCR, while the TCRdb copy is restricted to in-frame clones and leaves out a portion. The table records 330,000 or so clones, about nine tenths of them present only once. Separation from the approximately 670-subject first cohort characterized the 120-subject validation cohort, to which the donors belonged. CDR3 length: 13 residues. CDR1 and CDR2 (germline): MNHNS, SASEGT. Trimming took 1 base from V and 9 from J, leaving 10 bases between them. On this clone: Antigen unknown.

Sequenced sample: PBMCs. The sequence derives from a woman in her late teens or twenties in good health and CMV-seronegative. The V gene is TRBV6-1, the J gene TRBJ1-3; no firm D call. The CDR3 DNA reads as TGTGCCAGCAGTGAAGGTTGGGGAGCCACCATATATTTT. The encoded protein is CASSEGWGATIYF.